The 19 T cell receptor beta chains below all came from one sample that was sequenced in a study of tumor-infiltrating T cells and Merkel cell polyomavirus. Background on the study: The study examined CD8+ T cells specific for the Merkel cell polyomavirus KLL epitope.

Every patient's tumor was robustly positive for Merkel cell polyomavirus Large T antigen on immunohistochemistry. TCRdb's table, derived via immunoSEQ multiplex PCR, lists solely in-frame clones and lacks some. The sample contains about 25,000 clones, roughly nine tenths of which appear only once. Sample: lymph node tissue. The receptors come from a man between 45 and 60 years old with Merkel cell carcinoma.

The CDR3 coding sequence is TGCGCCAGCAGCCAAGGACGCGACAGGGACCCCTACGAGCAGTACTTC. Protein product: CASSQGRDRDPYEQYF. The chain couples TRBV4-3 to TRBJ2-7, with TRBD1 matching over 7 bases. V was clipped by 1 base and J by 2 bases; unmatched bases: 8. Germline CDR1 reads LGHNA; CDR2 reads YSLEER. This CDR3 region has 16 residues.

This clone was counted once. This chain joins TRBV5-1 and TRBJ2-5; TRBD1 aligns across 10 bases. The CDR3 extends over 14 amino acids. V lost 8 bases to trimming and J lost 3 bases; unmatched junction nucleotides: 7. Germline values: CDR1 SGHRS, CDR2 YFSETQ. Here the CDR3 reads CASTTGTGEETQYF. As DNA, the CDR3 is TGCGCCAGTACGACCGGGACAGGGGAAGAGACCCAGTACTTC.

CDR3 region: CASSLGISQSYNSPLHF. The CDR3, as DNA: TGTGCCAGCAGTCTGGGCATCTCCCAATCCTATAATTCACCCCTCCACTTT. This sequence joins TRBV28 and TRBJ1-6; D unclear. V gave up 5 bases and J gave up 1 base, with 15 bases separating them. The CDR3 contains 17 residues. In germline, CDR1 is MDHEN, CDR2 SYDVKM. The full variable domain, with the rest looked up from reference TRBV28 and TRBJ1-6, is DVKVTQSSRYLVKRTGEKVFLECVQDMDHENMFWYRQDPGLGLRLIYFSYDVKMKEKGDIPEGYSVSREKKERFSLILESASTNQTSMYLCASSLGISQSYNSPLHFGNGTRLTVT.

The chain has TRBV4-1 and TRBJ2-3, with 7 bases matching TRBD1. The junction had 5 bases not matched to a gene; V was cut back by 0 bases and J by 5 bases. The CDR3 loop spans 15 amino acids. Germline-derived CDR1 and CDR2 are MGHRA and YSYEKL. The CDR3 here is CASSQDPTGLDTQYF. CDR3 in DNA: TGCGCCAGCAGCCAAGACCCGACAGGGTTAGATACGCAGTATTTT.

The chain joins TRBV7-2 to TRBJ2-5; the D gene is possibly TRBD1 (6 bases). CDR1 SGHTA and CDR2 FQGNSA come from the germline V gene. The CDR3 loop spans 15 amino acids. V was clipped by 4 bases and J by 1 base, with 13 bases between them. CDR3 sequence (DNA): TGTGCCAGCAGCTCCTGGGGGCAGTCCCAAGAGACCCAGTACTTC. Translation gives CASSSWGQSQETQYF. Full variable domain (remainder filled in from reference TRBV7-2 and TRBJ2-5): GAGVSQSPSNKVTEKGKDVELRCDPISGHTALYWYRQSLGQGLEFLIYFQGNSAPDKSGLPSDRFSAERTGGSVSTLTIQRTQQEDSAVYLCASSSWGQSQETQYFGPGTRLLVL.

The chain carries TRBV7-2 and TRBJ1-2; 7 positions match TRBD1. The ends lost 5 bases at V and 4 bases at J; junction bases unmatched: 10. The germline CDR1 and CDR2 sequences are SGHTA and FQGNSA. This CDR3 has 15 residues. The CDR3 DNA is TGTGCCAGCAGCCGAAACGGGGCAGGGGGCTATGGCTACACCTTC. The encoded protein is CASSRNGAGGYGYTF.

J is TRBJ2-7 and V is TRBV28; possibly TRBD2 for D (5 bases). This CDR3 spans 15 amino acids. V lost 5 bases to trimming and J lost 5 bases, with 19 bases between them. CDR1 MDHEN and CDR2 SYDVKM come from the germline V gene. CDR3 in amino acids: CASSRPIRGGHEQYF. DNA for the CDR3: TGTGCCAGCAGTCGCCCCATTCGAGGAGGACACGAGCAGTACTTC.

The chain carries TRBV14 and TRBJ2-5, with 10 bases identical to TRBD2. Trimming took 2 bases from V and 2 from J; bases not matched to a gene: 2. The germline gives CDR1 SGHDN, CDR2 FVKESK. This CDR3 spans 15 amino acids. The CDR3 loop is CASSQRAGGQETQYF. The CDR3 DNA is TGTGCCAGCAGCCAAAGAGCGGGGGGGCAAGAGACCCAGTACTTC. Complete variable domain (other parts from reference TRBV14 and TRBJ2-5): EAGVTQFPSHSVIEKGQTVTLRCDPISGHDNLYWYRRVMGKEIKFLLHFVKESKQDESGMPNNRFLAERTGGTYSTLKVQPAELEDSGVYFCASSQRAGGQETQYFGPGTRLLVL.

This chain connects TRBV19 to TRBJ2-7; D is perhaps TRBD2 (6 bases). Germline assignment: CDR1 LNHDA and CDR2 SQIVND (reference sequence). The V end lost 5 bases, the J end lost 2 bases, and 16 bases lay between the germline ends. CDR3 length: 15 amino acids. The CDR3 DNA follows: TGTGCCAGTAGTGGGCCTAGGCGGGGCACCTACGAGCAGTACTTC. This sequence encodes CASSGPRRGTYEQYF.

The chain combines TRBV19 with TRBJ2-5; weak D call: TRBD2 (5 bases). Germline CDR1 reads LNHDA; CDR2 reads SQIVND (reference sequence). V lost 8 bases to trimming and J lost 2 bases, with 15 bases between them. The CDR3 covers 14 residues. The CDR3 DNA sequence: TGTGCCAGTCGCGGAGGAGGCGGGCAAGAGACCCAGTACTTC. Its translation is CASRGGGGQETQYF.

V is TRBV21-1 and J is TRBJ2-5; TRBD1 reflects the table's D call only, with no check against the DNA. TRBV21-1 is reported as a pseudogene. The CDR3 is 21 amino acids. The CDR3 loop reads CASSKVSVPAGTGTTKETQYF. The DNA for the CDR3 is TGTGCCAGCAGCAAAGTATCCGTTCCCGCAGGCACCGGGACAACAAAAGAGACCCAGTACTTC.

This clone showed up just once. The CDR3 DNA sequence: TGTGCCAGCAGCCAACACAGGTCGAACTATGGCTACACCTTC. Amino acid sequence: CASSQHRSNYGYTF. V gene TRBV7-9 combines with J gene TRBJ1-2; D possibly corresponds to TRBD1 (5 bases). Trimming removed 5 bases at V and 2 bases at J, with 12 bases between. CDR3 length equals 14 residues. Germline V CDR1 and CDR2: SEHNR, FQNEAQ (reference sequence). The whole variable domain, remainder taken from reference TRBV7-9 and TRBJ1-2, is DTGVSQNPRHKITKRGQNVTFRCDPISEHNRLYWYRQTLGQGPEFLTYFQNEAQLEKSRLLSDRFSAERPKGSFSTLEIQRTEQGDSAMYLCASSQHRSNYGYTFGSGTRLTVV.

The genes are TRBV19 and TRBJ1-3, with D perhaps matching TRBD1 (5 bases). The V gene lost 0 bases and the J gene lost 0 bases, with 12 bases spanning the gap. Germline CDR1 LNHDA, CDR2 SQIVND (reference sequence). CDR3 length: 17 residues. The CDR3 here is CASSIDGGHPSGNTIYF. The CDR3 bases are TGTGCCAGTAGTATAGATGGCGGACACCCCTCTGGAAACACCATATATTTT. The complete variable domain, with remaining parts taken from reference TRBV19 and TRBJ1-3, reads DGGITQSPKYLFRKEGQNVTLSCEQNLNHDAMYWYRQDPGQGLRLIYYSQIVNDFQKGDIAEGYSVSREKKESFPLTVTSAQKNPTAFYLCASSIDGGHPSGNTIYFGEGSWLTVV.

This rearrangement joins TRBV5-1 to TRBJ1-4, with 9 positions matching TRBD1. J lost 7 bases, V lost 0 bases, and 10 bases had no gene match. This CDR3 has 17 residues. CDR1 SGHRS and CDR2 YFSETQ come from the germline V gene. The chain's CDR3 is CASSLDRGPSTGEKLFF. The DNA for the CDR3 is TGCGCCAGCAGCTTGGACAGGGGGCCCTCGACCGGTGAAAAACTGTTTTTT.

The chain recombines TRBV14 with TRBJ2-7, with D maybe TRBD1 (5 bases). V lost 8 bases to trimming and J lost 2 bases, with 7 bases between them. Germline V gene sequence: CDR1 SGHDN, CDR2 FVKESK. This CDR3 is built from 11 residues. CDR3 in DNA: TGTGCCAGCGGGGCCGCCTACGAGCAGTACTTC. Translation: CASGAAYEQYF.

The chain carries TRBV27 and TRBJ2-3; possible D gene TRBD2, 5 bases. The germline V gene has CDR1 MNHEY and CDR2 SMNVEV (reference sequence). This CDR3 is built from 16 residues. With 5 bases removed from V and 2 bases from J, the gap between germline ends came to 17 bases. For the CDR3, the DNA is TGTGCCAGCAGTCCCCGGGGTGGTGGGAACACAGATACGCAGTATTTT. Translated, it gives CASSPRGGGNTDTQYF.

The chain uses TRBV9 and TRBJ2-1, with 9 bases fitting TRBD2. V lost 0 bases and J lost 4; bases outside the gene matches: 2. The CDR3 contains 15 residues. The germline CDR1 and CDR2 sequences are SGDLS and YYNGEE. The CDR3 region is CASSVGLAGYNEQFF. The CDR3 region has the DNA TGTGCCAGCAGCGTAGGTCTAGCGGGGTACAATGAGCAGTTCTTC.

V is TRBV18 and J is TRBJ2-7; 10 bases match TRBD2. In germline, CDR1 is KGHSH, CDR2 LQKENI. The J segment lost 6 bases and the V segment lost 3 bases, leaving 5 bases of the junction unmatched. The CDR3 contains 14 residues. CDR3 coding DNA: TGTGCCAGCTCACCCCTAGCGGGAGTCTCCGAGCAGTACTTC. Translation: CASSPLAGVSEQYF.

The chain uses TRBV4-1 and TRBJ1-2; TRBD1 aligns across 9 bases. V lost 1 base and J lost 3; bases outside the gene matches: 12. Germline V gene lookup returns CDR1 MGHRA and CDR2 YSYEKL. The CDR3 has 18 amino acids. CDR3 sequence: CASSQARGTGTSYYGYTF. In DNA form, the CDR3 reads TGCGCCAGCAGCCAAGCGAGGGGGACAGGGACTAGTTACTATGGCTACACCTTC.